Each of the 3 T cell receptor beta chains below was sequenced from the same sample in a study of response to subunit inactivated influenza vaccine. MiXCR, run by TCRdb on the RT-PCR reads, gives a single entry per CDR3 protein. The table records approximately 730,000 distinct CDR3 sequences, approximately 14% of them present only once. The specimen was PBMCs from blood, collected around 15 days before vaccination. These receptors all come from a man in his fifties or sixties who received an inactivated influenza vaccine.

DNA for the CDR3: TGTGCCAGCAGTTCCAGGACACCCTATAATTCACCCCTCCACTTT. The encoded protein is CASSSRTPYNSPLHF. The chain is built from TRBV6-5 and TRBJ1-6; a possible D gene is TRBD1 (5 bases). Per the germline V gene, CDR1 is MNHEY and CDR2 is SVGAGI. The CDR3 consists of 15 residues. V lost 4 bases, J lost 2 bases, and 9 bases lay in between.

A few counts support this clonotype. This chain connects TRBV28 to TRBJ2-7, with TRBD1 identical over 10 bases. The CDR3 spans 13 residues. Germline V CDR1 and CDR2: MDHEN, SYDVKM. Losses at the gene ends were 6 bases for V and 13 bases for J; bases not matched to a gene: 12. The CDR3 nucleotides are TGTGCCAGCAGCTCTCTCGAGGGGGACAGGGGATACTTC. It translates to CASSSLEGDRGYF.

Only one count was recorded for this clonotype. The J gene is TRBJ2-3, the V gene TRBV18; D not resolved. Germline V gives CDR1 KGHSH, CDR2 LQKENI. The length of the CDR3 is 16 residues. Trimming took 7 bases from V and 1 from J, leaving 18 bases between them. CDR3 region: CASFIALRGGTDTQYF. Here the CDR3 DNA reads TGTGCCAGCTTTATAGCTCTCCGTGGGGGCACAGATACGCAGTATTTT.